Listed below are T cell receptor beta chains from one sample, sequenced in a study of preoperative IRX-2 immunotherapy in early breast cancer. Sequencing was performed with immunoSEQ multiplex PCR; in TCRdb, only in-frame clones are kept and a portion is missing. The sample records 40,000 to 45,000 clones, 60% to 80% being singletons. The sequenced sample was tumor tissue, obtained after IRX-2 immunotherapy. These receptors came from a human donor with breast cancer. The CDR3 runs from the conserved cysteine through the conserved F or W. The D gene is left open where the match is weak. Size tells how often a clone was seen (once, few, many) or the class of an expanded clone, and some rows leave it out.

V	J	D	size	DNA	CDR3
TRBV12-5	TRBJ2-1	TRBD1	.	TGTGCTAGTGGTTTCGGGACAGGGGGCTGGCGGGAATTTCAATATAATGAGCAGTTCTTC	CASGFGTGGWREFQYNEQFF
TRBV10-2	TRBJ1-2	.	.	TGCGCCAGCACCTCCCAGGGATCTAACTATGGCTACACCTTC	CASTSQGSNYGYTF
TRBV28	TRBJ2-1	TRBD1	.	TGTGCCAGCAGCACAGGGGTAGCTACCTACAATGAGCAGTTCTTC	CASSTGVATYNEQFF
TRBV19	TRBJ2-7	TRBD2	.	TGTGCCAGTACTCCCAGGGGACTAGCCTCCGAGCAGTACTTC	CASTPRGLASEQYF
TRBV19	TRBJ2-7	.	.	TGTGCCAGTAGAAAAAGCGGAGGGAGCTCCTACGAGCAGTACTTC	CASRKSGGSSYEQYF
TRBV5-1	TRBJ2-3	.	.	TGCGCCAGCAGCCGTGGCGCGCCCAGCACAGATACGCAGTATTTT	CASSRGAPSTDTQYF
TRBV18	TRBJ2-5	.	.	TGTGCCAGCTCACCACGGGGACACCAAGAGACCCAGTACTTC	CASSPRGHQETQYF
TRBV19	TRBJ1-5	.	.	TGTGCCAGTGCCCGGGGGGATCTGGGGCCCCAGCATTTT	CASARGDLGPQHF
TRBV14	TRBJ2-6	.	.	TGTGCCAGCAGCCGCCCTGGGGCCAACGTCCTGACTTTC	CASSRPGANVLTF
TRBV11-1	TRBJ1-5	TRBD1	few	TGTGCCAGCAGCTTGGCCTGGGACAGGGCACAGCCTCAGCATTTT	CASSLAWDRAQPQHF
TRBV11-1	TRBJ1-1	.	.	TGTGCCAGCAGCTCCTCCCGGTGGGGCACTGAAGCTTTCTTT	CASSSSRWGTEAFF
TRBV19	TRBJ1-5	.	.	TGTGCCAGTAGCCCCCAAAATCAGCCCCAGCATTTT	CASSPQNQPQHF
TRBV7-2	TRBJ2-3	.	.	TGTGCCAGCAGGCCCGGAGGAGCAGATACGCAGTATTTT	CASRPGGADTQYF
TRBV6-8	TRBJ1-3	TRBD1	.	TGTGCCAGCAGGGACAGGGGCGTCTCTGGAAACACCATATATTTT	CASRDRGVSGNTIYF
TRBV19	TRBJ1-2	.	.	TGTGCCAGTACGGAGGGTAGCTCTCCTTTTTATGGCTACACTTTC	CASTEGSSPFYGYTF
TRBV29-1	TRBJ2-2	.	.	TGCAGCGTTGACGGGGAGAACACCGGGGAGCTGTTTTTT	CSVDGENTGELFF
TRBV1	TRBJ2-4	.	.	TGCGCCAGCAGCCACAGGGACAGGGGCGATCTAAACATTCAGTACTTC	CASSHRDRGDLNIQYF
TRBV11-3	TRBJ2-7	.	.	TGTGCCAGCAGCTTATTTACTCGATCCTACGAGCAGTACTTC	CASSLFTRSYEQYF
TRBV14	TRBJ1-6	TRBD1	.	TGTGCCAGCAGCCAGGTGACAGGGAGCTCACCCCTCCACTTT	CASSQVTGSSPLHF
TRBV18	TRBJ2-1	.	.	TGTGCCAGCTCACCCGCAGGTTCGGGCCCGGGTACCTACAATGAGCAGTTCTTC	CASSPAGSGPGTYNEQFF
TRBV6-8	TRBJ2-1	TRBD2	.	TGTGCCAGCAGGGGGGGACTAGCGGAAAATGAGCAGTTCTTC	CASRGGLAENEQFF
TRBV28	TRBJ2-7	.	.	TGTGCCAGCAGCCCCTGGGGTGCGGTCAGGGCCTACGAGCAGTACTTC	CASSPWGAVRAYEQYF
TRBV6-8	TRBJ2-7	.	.	TGTGCCAGCAGCCGAGGGGAGTACGAGCAGTACTTC	CASSRGEYEQYF
TRBV4-2	TRBJ2-7	TRBD1	.	TGTGCCAGCAGCTGGGGACAGGGGTTCGAGCAGTACTTC	CASSWGQGFEQYF
TRBV6-8	TRBJ2-3	.	.	TGTGCCAGCAGTTTACAAAGGACTAGCACAGATACGCAGTATTTT	CASSLQRTSTDTQYF
TRBV10-3	TRBJ2-1	.	.	TGTGCCATCAGTGAGTCGTGGGGGAGCTCCTACAATGAGCAGTTCTTC	CAISESWGSSYNEQFF
TRBV23-1	TRBJ2-5	.	.	TGCGCCAGCAGCGGTGAGGGCAGAGAGACCCAGTACTTC	CASSGEGRETQYF
TRBV30	TRBJ1-4	.	few	TGTGCCTGGAGTGCTAGGGGTCGGACTAATGAAAAACTGTTTTTT	CAWSARGRTNEKLFF
TRBV7-1	TRBJ2-5	TRBD1	few	TGTGTCAGCAGCTTTGGACAGGGGGCGACTGAGACCCAGTACTTC	CVSSFGQGATETQYF
TRBV10-2	TRBJ1-2	.	.	TGCGCCAGCAGTGAGACTGACAGTTCCTACACCTTC	CASSETDSSYTF
TRBV12-5	TRBJ1-3	.	.	TGTGCTAGTGGTTTCGACGGAGCACCTGGAAACACCATATATTTT	CASGFDGAPGNTIYF